The present T cell receptor beta chain was sequenced within a study of cytomegalovirus exposure and HLA in healthy donors. About the study: One earlier analysis, a look at 150 million to 200 million T cells, found fewer than 140 million unique TCR beta sequences.

Germline V gives CDR1 SGHRS, CDR2 YFSETQ. The CDR3 runs to 17 residues. V was clipped by 1 base and J by 7 bases; unmatched bases: 9. Overall study findings and caveats: About 87% or about 30% of the time was how often most TCR beta V segments were productive, according to an earlier analysis. There were some V segments, including TRBV6-2 and TRBV6-3, excluded as indistinguishable.

The PCR employed 60 Vbeta primers together with 13 Jbeta primers. TCRdb keeps only in-frame clones here, not all; method: immunoSEQ multiplex PCR. Among over 50,000 clones listed, roughly 90% were seen once. Comment on this clone: Its cognate antigen is unknown.

Material for sequencing was PBMCs. This receptor was obtained from a man aged 30 to 45 in good health and CMV-seropositive. The rearrangement links TRBV5-1 to TRBJ2-1, with 12 bases matching TRBD2. The CDR3 loop reads CASSLLPLAGGPNEQFF. The CDR3 coding sequence is TGCGCCAGCAGCTTGTTACCGCTAGCGGGAGGGCCGAATGAGCAGTTCTTC.